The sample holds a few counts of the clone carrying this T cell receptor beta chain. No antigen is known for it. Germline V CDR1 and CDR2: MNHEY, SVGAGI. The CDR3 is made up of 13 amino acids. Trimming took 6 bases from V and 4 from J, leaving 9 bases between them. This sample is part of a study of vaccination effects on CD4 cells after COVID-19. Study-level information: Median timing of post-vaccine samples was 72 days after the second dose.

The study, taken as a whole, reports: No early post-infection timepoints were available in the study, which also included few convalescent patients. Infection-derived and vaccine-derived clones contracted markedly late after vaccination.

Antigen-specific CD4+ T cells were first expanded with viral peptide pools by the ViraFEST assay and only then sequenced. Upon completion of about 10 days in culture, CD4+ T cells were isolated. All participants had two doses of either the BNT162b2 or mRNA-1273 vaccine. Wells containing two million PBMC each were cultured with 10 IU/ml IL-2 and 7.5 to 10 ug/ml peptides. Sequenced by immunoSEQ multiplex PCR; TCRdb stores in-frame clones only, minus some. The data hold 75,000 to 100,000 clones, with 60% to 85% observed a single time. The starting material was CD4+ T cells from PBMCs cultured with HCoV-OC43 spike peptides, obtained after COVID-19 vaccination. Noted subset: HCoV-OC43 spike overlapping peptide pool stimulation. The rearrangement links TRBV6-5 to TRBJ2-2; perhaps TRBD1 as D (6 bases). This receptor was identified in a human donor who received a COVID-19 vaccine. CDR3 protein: CASRAGVTGELFF. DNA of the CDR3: TGTGCCAGCAGGGCAGGGGTCACCGGGGAGCTGTTTTTT.